This record covers a single T cell receptor (beta chain). Its target antigen remains unknown. The record has no base qualities; no much larger clone is one base away. The study used an expanded emulsion RT-PCR method with primers for all TCR V genes to analyze paired alpha-beta TCRs of CD8+ T cells. Before emulsion RT-PCR, CD8+ T cells were isolated using a CD8 positive selection kit and then incubated overnight in 8 to 10 IU/mL IL-2. This sample stems from a study of T cell repertoires in breast cancer (dated by TCRdb to the mid-2010s). Study-wide context: Tumors, lymph nodes and peripheral blood lymphocytes from breast cancer patients, as well as peripheral blood from healthy control donors, were profiled. Tumors and tumor-involved lymph nodes were minced, digested with Liberase and DNase, and then passed through 70-um and 40-um filters. Sequencing yielded on average roughly 450,000 sequences per sample and 9 to 10 reads per input cell. Because breast cancer has a low mutational burden and common mutations are rare, the study reasoned that TCRs shared between breast cancer patients would target shared antigens. The majority of the 20 or so patient tumors analyzed for shared TCRs were ER+/PR+. Nine healthy donors, of an age range similar to that of the patients, were included as controls. Blood samples were separated by Ficoll, whereas tumor-free lymph nodes were processed without any enzymatic digestion.

What the authors observed across the whole study: Approximately 18 TCR pairs were shared across seven or more patient tumors and rarely found in control blood, suggesting possible tumor specificity. TRBV7 predominance was observed among shared TCRs, which possibly reflected tumor recognition or mispriming bias from eight TRBV7 primers. Emulsion RT-PCR was considered qualitative rather than quantitative, because transcript abundance and primer differences skewed the recovery of clones. Shared TCRs were encoded by various nucleotide sequences, which suggests selection and expansion based on antigen. About fourfold more TCRs were shared with matched tumor repertoires by tumor-involved sentinel lymph nodes than by tumor-free nodes (around 7.7% versus 2%). Genuine antitumor clones may have been missed because singleton TCRs were discarded and only part of each tumor was sampled.

The CDR1 and CDR2 encoded by the germline V gene (reference sequence) are DFQATT and SNEGSKA. Inclusive of the bounding cysteine and phenylalanine, the CDR3 is 16 residues long. Only the CDR3 region is kept as DNA, spanning 48 bases read in frame from base 1. The germline V and J ends show losses of 6 bases and 2 bases respectively, and no gene match explains 14 bases of the junction. The library was made by emulsion pairing. Unpaired genes were suppressed by a second nested PCR containing blocking oligos, after which a third nested PCR added Illumina adaptors and barcodes. Each emulsion RT-PCR master mix contained roughly 4,500-250,000 T cells, with C-region, Stepout and V-region primers. Emulsions were generated with the Micellula Emulsion and Purification Kit, and RT-PCR used Qiagen OneStep RT-PCR reagents. Pooled libraries were sequenced with paired-end 2 x 250 reads on an Illumina MiSeq. In the paper's pipeline: In Galaxy, read pairs were joined and then clipped at the engineered overlap into separate alpha and beta files, and any unclipped reads were discarded. To assign alpha-beta pairs, the researchers used CompleteTCR, a MiTCR-based pipeline that relies on an R script to link chains sharing read cluster identifiers. TCR sequences that were observed only once, about 1-3.1% of the total, were removed as potential sequencing errors. The public reads were run again by TCRdb, first through fastp at Q25 and then through MiXCR, and only productive beta chains were kept. Rows with a matching CDR3 protein are joined into one entry that keeps the most common DNA and genes. What appears here as the V and J calls and clone size reflects TCRdb's work, not the paper's. This sample is represented by approximately 37,000 distinct CDR3 sequences; 45% of them were singletons. The ten most abundant clones make up less than 70% of the sample.

The chain was built from TRBV20-1 and TRBJ2-3, with 7 junctional bases fitting TRBD2. The sequence was collected from a pool of human donors with breast cancer or a healthy control (not recorded which). Source material: CD8+ T cells. The nucleotide sequence reads as follows: TGCAGTGCGCCGGGGAGGGGATCGGTTAACACAGATACGCAGTATTTT. This yields the protein CSAPGRGSVNTDTQYF.